This T cell receptor (beta chain) originates from a study of spatial heterogeneity in lung cancer. Overall study context: From matched bulk RNA-seq came a T cell module score, which showed a strong correlation with TCR transcript counts in tumor regions. Study observations and caveats: How many expanded intratumoral alpha and beta TCRs were present tracked the tumor mutation count, which was a count of nonsynonymous mutations.

CDR3 length equals 12 residues. Germline lookup yields CDR1 MNHEY and CDR2 SMNVEV (reference sequence). The study tagged each TCR cDNA molecule with a unique molecular identifier. TCRdb re-called the 5' RACE reads through MiXCR, storing one row per CDR3 protein. This table has about 18,000 distinct CDR3 sequences, less than 8% appearing once. As to time point: sample taken at primary tumor resection. Samples were obtained from 70 or so donors, all untreated early-stage non-small cell lung cancer patients. Extraction of whole RNA from tumor, nontumor lung or frozen PBMC preceded unsorted sequencing. In its sample, this clonotype was seen a few times. Antigen unknown. A read error may produce the germline difference seen at one junction end.

The material was lung tumor tissue, obtained at surgery. The V call is TRBV27, the J call TRBJ2-4, with a tentative D call TRBD2 (6 bases). The TCR sequence derives from a male donor with early-stage non-small cell lung cancer. The CDR3 bases are TGTGCCAGCAGTTCGGGACCCGAGCGGGTTCACTTC. This codes for CASSSGPERVHF.